The sequence of this T cell receptor (beta chain) was determined in a study of cytomegalovirus exposure and HLA in healthy donors. The study's findings and limits: CMV serostatus was the sole immune exposure data available. Another analysis was done later, and it associated over 15,000 TCR beta sequences with HLA alleles at 0.05 false discovery rate.

Points on this clone: Its target is unknown.

The study ran its PCR with 60 Vbeta and 13 Jbeta primers. The method was immunoSEQ multiplex PCR; TCRdb's version includes in-frame clones alone and lacks a portion of them. The profile covers 100,000 to 150,000 clones, with roughly 77% appearing a single time and 1.1% taken by the ten largest. CDR3 size: 17 residues. Germline V gene data show CDR1 as SEHNR and CDR2 as FQNEAQ (reference sequence). V was trimmed by 0 bases and J by 1 base, leaving 15 bases between them. This TCR came from a woman younger than 45 in good health and CMV-seronegative. This chain connects TRBV7-9 to TRBJ2-5; no definite D call. Sequenced input: PBMCs. CDR3 DNA: TGTGCCAGCAGCTTAGCTCGCGCTACTCTAATCCAAGAGACCCAGTACTTC. It specifies CASSLARATLIQETQYF. The complete variable domain, with remaining parts taken from reference TRBV7-9 and TRBJ2-5, reads DTGVSQNPRHKITKRGQNVTFRCDPISEHNRLYWYRQTLGQGPEFLTYFQNEAQLEKSRLLSDRFSAERPKGSFSTLEIQRTEQGDSAMYLCASSLARATLIQETQYFGPGTRLLVL.